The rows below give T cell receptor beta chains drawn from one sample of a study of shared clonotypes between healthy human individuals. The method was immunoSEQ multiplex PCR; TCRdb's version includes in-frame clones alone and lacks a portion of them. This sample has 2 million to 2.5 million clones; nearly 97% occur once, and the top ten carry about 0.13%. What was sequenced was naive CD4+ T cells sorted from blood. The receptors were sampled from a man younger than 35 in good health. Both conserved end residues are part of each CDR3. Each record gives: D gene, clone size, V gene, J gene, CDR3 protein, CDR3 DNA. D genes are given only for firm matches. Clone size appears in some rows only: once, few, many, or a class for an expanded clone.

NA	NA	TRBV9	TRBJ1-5	CASSVDPGIGQPQHF	TGTGCCAGCAGCGTAGACCCAGGGATAGGTCAGCCCCAGCATTTT
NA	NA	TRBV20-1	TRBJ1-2	CSALYYGYTF	TGCAGTGCTCTGTATTATGGCTACACCTTC
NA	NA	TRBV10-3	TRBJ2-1	CAISEDPGPNEQFF	TGTGCCATCAGTGAGGACCCCGGACCGAATGAGCAGTTCTTC
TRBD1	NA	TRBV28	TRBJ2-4	CASSLVSGQGLSF	TGTGCCAGCAGTTTAGTCTCGGGACAGGGCCTCTCCTTC
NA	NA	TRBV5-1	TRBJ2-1	CASSHPKGGPVEFNEQFF	TGCGCCAGCAGCCACCCTAAGGGGGGCCCCGTAGAGTTCAATGAGCAGTTCTTC
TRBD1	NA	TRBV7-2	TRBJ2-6	CASSLRDRKNGANVLTF	TGTGCCAGCAGCTTAAGGGACAGGAAAAATGGCGCCAACGTCCTGACTTTC
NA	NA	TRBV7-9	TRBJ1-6	CAIGWFNPNSPLHF	TGTGCCATAGGTTGGTTCAATCCGAATTCACCCCTCCACTTT
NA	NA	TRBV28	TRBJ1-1	CASSLPFPGQMNTEAFF	TGTGCCAGCAGTTTACCCTTTCCGGGACAAATGAACACTGAAGCTTTCTTT
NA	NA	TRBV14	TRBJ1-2	CASSQVRGNRGYTF	TGTGCCAGCAGCCAAGTTCGGGGCAACCGAGGCTACACCTTC
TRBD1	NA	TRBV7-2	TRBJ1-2	CASSPGQGNYGYTF	TGTGCCAGCAGCCCCGGACAGGGGAACTATGGCTACACCTTC
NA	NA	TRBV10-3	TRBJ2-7	CAISGSRILPYEQYF	TGTGCCATCAGTGGGTCCCGGATCCTTCCCTACGAGCAGTACTTC
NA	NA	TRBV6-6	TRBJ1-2	CASSYPKLGGNYGYTF	TGTGCCAGCAGTTACCCCAAGTTGGGGGGCAACTATGGCTACACCTTC
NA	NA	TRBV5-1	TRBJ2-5	CASSLSLNGETQYF	TGCGCCAGCAGCTTGTCCCTTAACGGGGAGACCCAGTACTTC
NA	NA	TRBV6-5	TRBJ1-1	CASTANSGIAFF	TGTGCCAGCACCGCCAATAGCGGTATAGCTTTCTTT
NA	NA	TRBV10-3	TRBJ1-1	CAISRERGNTEAFF	TGTGCCATCAGTCGGGAGCGGGGGAACACTGAAGCTTTCTTT
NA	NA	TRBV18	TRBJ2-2	CASSPIQTSAGELFF	TGTGCCAGCTCACCCATCCAAACCTCCGCCGGGGAGCTGTTTTTT
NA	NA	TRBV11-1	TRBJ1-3	CASSLDGGSGGGNTIYF	TGTGCCAGCAGCCTGGATGGAGGCTCGGGAGGAGGAAACACCATATATTTT
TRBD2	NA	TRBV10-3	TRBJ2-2	CAITSGTNTGELFF	TGTGCCATTACTAGCGGGACGAACACCGGGGAGCTGTTTTTT
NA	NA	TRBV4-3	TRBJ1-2	CASSQDRWDYGYTF	TGCGCCAGCAGCCAAGATCGGTGGGACTATGGCTACACCTTC
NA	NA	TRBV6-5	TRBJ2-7	CASRVSLTGREQYF	TGTGCCAGCAGGGTCTCTCTAACAGGGCGCGAGCAGTACTTC
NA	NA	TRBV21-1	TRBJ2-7	CASSSRLGQKSQYF	TGTGCCAGCAGCTCCAGACTAGGACAGAAATCGCAGTACTTC
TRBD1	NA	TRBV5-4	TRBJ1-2	CASSRDRKTSGGYTF	TGTGCCAGTAGCCGGGACAGAAAAACTTCGGGGGGCTACACCTTC
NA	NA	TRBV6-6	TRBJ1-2	CASSYGGNYGYTF	TGTGCCAGCAGTTACGGGGGGAACTATGGCTACACCTTC
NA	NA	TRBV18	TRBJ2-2	CASSPPSGRTGELFF	TGTGCCAGCTCCCCTCCGTCGGGTCGCACCGGGGAGCTGTTTTTT
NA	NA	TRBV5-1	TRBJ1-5	CASSLAGGNQPQHF	TGCGCCAGCAGCTTGGCAGGGGGCAATCAGCCCCAGCATTTT
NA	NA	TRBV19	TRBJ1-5	CASRGTSQYSGQPQHF	TGTGCCAGTAGAGGGACTTCTCAGTATAGCGGTCAGCCCCAGCATTTT
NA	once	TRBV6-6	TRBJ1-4	CASSYLGGEKLFF	TGTGCCAGCAGTTACTTGGGGGGAGAAAAACTGTTTTTT
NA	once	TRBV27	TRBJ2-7	CASSLSGGSYEQYF	TGTGCCAGCAGTTTATCGGGTGGTTCCTACGAGCAGTACTTC
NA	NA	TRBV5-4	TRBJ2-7	CASSLARGDEQYF	TGTGCCAGCAGCTTGGCCAGGGGAGACGAGCAGTACTTC
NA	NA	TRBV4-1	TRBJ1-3	CASSQGSNFGNTIYF	TGCGCCAGCAGCCAAGGGTCGAACTTCGGAAACACCATATATTTT
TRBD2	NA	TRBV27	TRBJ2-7	CASSPLAGNHYEQYF	TGTGCCAGCAGTCCCCTAGCGGGGAACCATTACGAGCAGTACTTC
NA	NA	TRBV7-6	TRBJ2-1	CASSLVRDEQFF	TGTGCCAGCAGCTTAGTTCGCGATGAGCAGTTCTTC
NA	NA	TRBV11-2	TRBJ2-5	CASSSARTQETQYF	TGTGCCAGCAGCTCCGCTAGGACACAGGAGACCCAGTACTTC